This section outlines one T cell receptor beta chain sequence together with its context. The data were taken from a study of blood T cell repertoires in COVID-19. Sequenced by immunoSEQ multiplex PCR; TCRdb stores in-frame clones only, minus some. The sample consists of about 78,000 clones, 85% to 90% of them appearing once. This CDR3 has 13 residues. Trimming left V 3 bases short and J 6 bases short, with 10 bases between. CDR1 is MDHEN, CDR2 SYDVKM, per germline. The TCR sequence derives from an elderly woman with active or convalescent COVID-19. The sample was peripheral blood. The V call is TRBV28, the J call TRBJ2-3, with no clear D. The CDR3 nucleotides are TGTGCCAGCAGTTTTCTCCACACGGATACGCAGTATTTT. Its protein is CASSFLHTDTQYF. The complete variable domain, with remaining parts taken from reference TRBV28 and TRBJ2-3, reads DVKVTQSSRYLVKRTGEKVFLECVQDMDHENMFWYRQDPGLGLRLIYFSYDVKMKEKGDIPEGYSVSREKKERFSLILESASTNQTSMYLCASSFLHTDTQYFGPGTRLTVL.